Listed here are 16 T cell receptor beta chains from one sample, sequenced in a study of blood T cell repertoires in COVID-19. Clones were sequenced by immunoSEQ multiplex PCR, and TCRdb holds only the in-frame ones, with some missing. This sample has under 120,000 clones; roughly four fifths occur once, and the top ten carry 20% to 25%. Sequenced: peripheral blood. These receptors all come from a man in his 70s with active or convalescent COVID-19.

This chain uses TRBV9 with TRBJ1-6; 9 bases are a match to TRBD1. The CDR3 runs to 15 residues. Germline CDR1 SGDLS, CDR2 YYNGEE. J was trimmed by 6 bases and V by 4 bases; bases with no gene match: 5. This chain's CDR3 is CASSSNRGRNSPLHF. The CDR3, as DNA: TGTGCCAGCAGCTCCAACAGGGGGCGTAATTCACCCCTCCACTTT.

This rearrangement joins TRBV9 to TRBJ1-6; no clear D. Trimming took off 0 bases at V and 8 bases at J, with 12 bases between the two ends. CDR1 is SGDLS and CDR2 is YYNGEE in the germline V gene. The CDR3 loop spans 15 amino acids. The CDR3 coding sequence is TGTGCCAGCAGCGTAGACGGGGTTCGGGATTCACCCCTCCACTTT. This encodes CASSVDGVRDSPLHF. Together with reference TRBV9 and TRBJ1-6, the CDR3 gives the full variable domain: DSGVTQTPKHLITATGQRVTLRCSPRSGDLSVYWYQQSLDQGLQFLIQYYNGEERAKGNILERFSAQQFPDLHSELNLSSLELGDSALYFCASSVDGVRDSPLHFGNGTRLTVT.

The chain is built from TRBV11-2 and TRBJ2-3, with 7 bases that match TRBD2. V trimming: 4 bases; J trimming: 4 bases; junction bases outside the gene matches: 14. Per germline, CDR1 SGHAT and CDR2 FQNNGV. The CDR3 length is 17 residues. The CDR3, as DNA: TGTGCCAGCAGCTCGCCGATAGCGGGCCGTCGCGCAGATACGCAGTATTTT. Its translation: CASSSPIAGRRADTQYF.

This clone was detected once. The chain joins TRBV3-1 (or the pseudogene TRBV3-2) to TRBJ2-5; 7 nucleotides match TRBD2. V shed 1 base, J shed 5 bases, and the junction held 10 bases outside the gene matches. This CDR3 region has 16 residues. The germline gives CDR1 LGHDT, CDR2 YNNKEL (reference sequence). CDR3 amino acids: CASSQVREPQYETQYF. CDR3 bases: TGTGCCAGCAGCCAAGTGCGGGAGCCTCAGTATGAGACCCAGTACTTC.

The rearrangement joins TRBV5-5 to TRBJ2-7; TRBD2 aligns across 7 bases. The CDR3 has 15 amino acids. Germline trimming cut 3 bases from V and 0 bases from J; bases unmatched to any gene: 6. CDR1 SGHKS and CDR2 YYEKEE come from the germline V gene (reference sequence). CDR3 sequence reads: CASSSQAGPSYEQYF. For the CDR3, the DNA is TGTGCCAGCAGCTCCCAAGCGGGGCCCTCCTACGAGCAGTACTTC.

This sequence joins TRBV5-1 and TRBJ1-2; tentatively, D is TRBD1 (6 bases). This CDR3 is 14 amino acids long. Germline CDR1 reads SGHRS; CDR2 reads YFSETQ. V lost 0 bases to trimming and J lost 5 bases, with 11 bases between them. The CDR3 sequence is CASSLDRAEYGYTF. In nucleotides, the CDR3 is TGCGCCAGCAGCTTGGACAGGGCGGAGTATGGCTACACCTTC.

This chain's CDR3 is CASSQDLVAGWVKETQYF. CDR3 nucleotides: TGTGCCAGCAGCCAAGATTTGGTAGCGGGGTGGGTCAAGGAGACCCAGTACTTC. This chain links TRBV3-1 (or the pseudogene TRBV3-2) with TRBJ2-5; 8 bases agree with TRBD2. The V gene's germline CDR1 is LGHDT and CDR2 YNNKEL (reference sequence). V shed 0 bases and J 5 bases; nucleotides not matched to a gene: 14. This CDR3 has 18 amino acids.

This chain connects TRBV9 to TRBJ2-5; D is uncertain. V was shortened by 0 bases and J by 3 bases, with 6 bases between the two germline ends. Germline CDR1 and CDR2: SGDLS and YYNGEE. The CDR3 has 13 amino acids. The CDR3, as DNA: TGTGCCAGCAGCGTAGGACTCGAAGAGACCCAGTACTTC. Translation: CASSVGLEETQYF. The full variable domain, in which reference TRBV9 and TRBJ2-5 provide the parts outside the CDR3, is DSGVTQTPKHLITATGQRVTLRCSPRSGDLSVYWYQQSLDQGLQFLIQYYNGEERAKGNILERFSAQQFPDLHSELNLSSLELGDSALYFCASSVGLEETQYFGPGTRLLVL.

The chain joins TRBV24-1 to TRBJ2-5, with D tentatively TRBD2 (6 bases). V was trimmed by 4 bases and J by 2 bases, leaving 13 bases between them. Germline CDR1 is KGHDR and CDR2 is SFDVKD. The CDR3 has 15 residues. The CDR3 DNA reads as TGTGCCACCAGTGAGTCCGGGACTGAACAAGAGACCCAGTACTTC. Translating gives CATSESGTEQETQYF.

V gene TRBV13 combines with J gene TRBJ2-3; TRBD2 matches 14 bases. Trimming cost V 5 bases and J 0 bases; bases outside gene matches: 4. The CDR3 totals 17 residues. CDR1 is PRHDT, CDR2 FYEKMQ, per germline (reference sequence). The CDR3 reads CASSLRLAGGSTDTQYF. Written as DNA, the CDR3 is TGTGCCAGCAGCCTCCGACTAGCGGGGGGGAGCACAGATACGCAGTATTTT.

The chain carries TRBV18 and TRBJ1-2; TRBD1 matches at 8 bases. Germline V gene lookup returns CDR1 KGHSH and CDR2 LQKENI. This CDR3 contains 13 residues. The junction had 4 bases not matched to a gene; V was cut back by 2 bases and J by 8 bases. This CDR3 reads CASSPTGGEGYTF. The CDR3 nucleotides are TGTGCCAGCTCACCAACAGGGGGGGAAGGCTACACCTTC.

The genes are TRBV30 and TRBJ1-1; a possible D gene is TRBD1 (6 bases). Trimming removed 2 bases from V and 10 bases from J, with 20 bases in between. This CDR3 has 14 amino acids. Per the germline V gene, CDR1 is GTSNPN and CDR2 is SVGIG (reference sequence). The CDR3 sequence is CAWSRSAGVIGAFF. The DNA of the CDR3 is TGTGCCTGGAGTCGATCGGCAGGGGTTATTGGAGCTTTCTTT.

V usage is TRBV10-3 and J usage is TRBJ2-5; 12 bases align to TRBD2. J gave up 4 bases and V 3 bases, and 6 bases lay outside the gene matches. Germline CDR1 ENHRY, CDR2 SYGVKD. The CDR3 consists of 16 residues. CDR3 residues: CAISELAGGSGETQYF. DNA for the CDR3: TGTGCCATCAGTGAACTAGCGGGAGGTTCTGGAGAGACCCAGTACTTC.

V gene TRBV28 combines with J gene TRBJ1-5; TRBD1 agrees at 9 bases. This CDR3 has 15 residues. V shed 2 bases and J 8 bases; nucleotides not matched to a gene: 7. Per germline, CDR1 MDHEN and CDR2 SYDVKM. CDR3: CASSLTGQGLKPQHF. In DNA form, the CDR3 reads TGTGCCAGCAGTTTAACGGGACAGGGTTTGAAGCCCCAGCATTTT.

The chain has TRBV19 and TRBJ1-4; D not resolved. Germline CDR1 and CDR2: LNHDA and SQIVND (reference sequence). This CDR3 comprises 11 residues. V lost 10 bases to trimming and J lost 4 bases, with 7 bases between them. The CDR3 nucleotides are TGTGCCACCACGGGTAATGAAAAACTGTTTTTT. It codes for CATTGNEKLFF.

This chain joins TRBV11-2 and TRBJ2-3; weak D call: TRBD2 (5 bases). From germline, CDR1 is SGHAT and CDR2 FQNNGV. This CDR3 contains 16 residues. V dropped 3 bases and J dropped 2 bases, with 15 bases sitting between them. CDR3 sequence (DNA): TGTGCCAGCAGCTTTAGGAAACGCCGGGACACAGATACGCAGTATTTT. Its translation: CASSFRKRRDTDTQYF.